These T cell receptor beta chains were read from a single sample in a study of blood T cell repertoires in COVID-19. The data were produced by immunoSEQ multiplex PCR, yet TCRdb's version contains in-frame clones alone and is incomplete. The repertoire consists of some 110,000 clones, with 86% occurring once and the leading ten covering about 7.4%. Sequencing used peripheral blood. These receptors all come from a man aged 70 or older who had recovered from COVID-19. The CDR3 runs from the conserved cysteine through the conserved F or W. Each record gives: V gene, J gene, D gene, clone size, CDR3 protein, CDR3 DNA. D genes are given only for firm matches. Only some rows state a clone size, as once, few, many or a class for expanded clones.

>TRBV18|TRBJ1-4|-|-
CASSPKLTTNEKLFF
TGTGCCAGCTCACCTAAGCTGACAACTAATGAAAAACTGTTTTTT
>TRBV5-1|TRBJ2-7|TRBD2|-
CASSKTSGGASYEQYF
TGCGCCAGCAGCAAGACTAGCGGGGGCGCCTCCTACGAGCAGTACTTC
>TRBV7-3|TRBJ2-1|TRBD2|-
CASSLVLAAYNEQFF
TGTGCCAGCAGCTTAGTACTAGCGGCTTACAATGAGCAGTTCTTC
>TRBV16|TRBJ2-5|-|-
CASSQSPGGETQYF
TGTGCCAGCAGCCAATCTCCAGGGGGGGAGACCCAGTACTTC
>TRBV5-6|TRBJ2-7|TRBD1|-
CASSFRDRDEQYF
TGTGCCAGCAGCTTTCGGGACAGGGACGAGCAGTACTTC
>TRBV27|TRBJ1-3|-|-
CASSLSGSNSGNTIYF
TGTGCCAGCAGTTTATCTGGGAGCAACTCTGGAAACACCATATATTTT
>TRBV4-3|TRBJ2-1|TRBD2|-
CASSPRLADNEQFF
TGCGCCAGCAGCCCGCGTCTAGCGGACAATGAGCAGTTCTTC
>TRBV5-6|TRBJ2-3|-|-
CASSLGVHITDTQYF
TGTGCCAGCAGCTTGGGTGTGCACATTACAGATACGCAGTATTTT
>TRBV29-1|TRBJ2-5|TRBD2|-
CSALGGGQETQYF
TGCAGCGCCCTCGGGGGAGGGCAAGAGACCCAGTACTTC
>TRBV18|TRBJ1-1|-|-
CASSRQGLSTEAFF
TGTGCCAGCTCACGGCAGGGTCTGAGCACTGAAGCTTTCTTT
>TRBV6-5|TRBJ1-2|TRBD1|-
CASSPGQFYGYTF
TGTGCCAGCAGTCCGGGACAGTTCTATGGCTACACCTTC
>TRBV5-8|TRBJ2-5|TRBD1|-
CASSLLGTGKETQYF
TGTGCCAGCAGCTTGCTCGGGACAGGGAAGGAGACCCAGTACTTC
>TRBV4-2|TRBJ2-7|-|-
CASSQVRDEQYF
TGTGCCAGCAGCCAAGTGCGGGACGAGCAGTACTTC
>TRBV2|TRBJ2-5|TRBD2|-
CASRLAGGQETQYF
TGTGCCAGCAGACTAGCGGGAGGCCAAGAGACCCAGTACTTC
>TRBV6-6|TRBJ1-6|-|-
CASTAHEDMDSPLHF
TGTGCCAGCACCGCCCATGAGGATATGGATTCACCCCTCCACTTT
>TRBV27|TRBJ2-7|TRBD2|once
CASSKTSWSYEQYF
TGTGCCAGCAGTAAGACTAGCTGGTCCTACGAGCAGTACTTC
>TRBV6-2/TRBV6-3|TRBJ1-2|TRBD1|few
CASSLTGGLAGYTF
TGTGCCAGCAGTCTGACAGGGGGTTTGGCCGGCTACACCTTC
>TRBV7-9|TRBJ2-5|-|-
CASSPSRDQETQYF
TGTGCCAGCAGCCCATCGCGGGATCAAGAGACCCAGTACTTC
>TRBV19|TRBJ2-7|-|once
CASGGTTTYEQYF
TGTGCCTCCGGGGGGACAACAACCTACGAGCAGTACTTC
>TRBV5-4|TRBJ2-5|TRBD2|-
CASSRTSGTLQETQYF
TGTGCCAGCAGCAGAACTAGCGGGACCCTCCAAGAGACCCAGTACTTC
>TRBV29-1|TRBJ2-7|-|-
CSVGMEPRGQYF
TGCAGCGTTGGGATGGAGCCGCGGGGGCAGTACTTC
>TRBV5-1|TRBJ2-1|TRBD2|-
CASSLAVSSYNEQFF
TGCGCCAGCAGTCTAGCGGTCAGCTCCTACAATGAGCAGTTCTTC
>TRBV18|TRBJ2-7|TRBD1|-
CASSPGTGGPYEQYF
TGTGCCAGCTCACCCGGGACAGGGGGCCCCTACGAGCAGTACTTC
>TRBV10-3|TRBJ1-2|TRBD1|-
CAISGDSYGYTF
TGTGCCATCAGTGGGGACAGCTATGGCTACACCTTC